These 28 T cell receptor beta chains share one sample of origin, sequenced in a study of shared clonotypes between healthy human individuals. The repertoire was sequenced with immunoSEQ multiplex PCR; TCRdb's copy has only in-frame clones and lacks some. The sample lists about 79,000 clones; roughly three fifths were seen once. Sequencing input: memory CD8+ T cells sorted from blood. The subset: CD45RO+ cells pooled with CCR7-negative TemRA cells. The receptor set was obtained from a man between 25 and 39 years old in good health.

J is TRBJ2-1 and V is TRBV7-9; D gene ambiguous. CDR1 SEHNR and CDR2 FQNEAQ come from the germline V gene (reference sequence). The CDR3 is 17 residues long. V lost 2 bases and J 7 bases, leaving 21 bases between the germline ends. This CDR3 reads CASSLRPDGGVINEQFF. The CDR3 nucleotides read TGTGCCAGCAGCTTACGGCCGGACGGCGGAGTCATTAATGAGCAGTTCTTC.

The chain links TRBV7-9 to TRBJ1-3; 7 positions agree with TRBD1. Germline CDR1 SEHNR, CDR2 FQNEAQ (reference sequence). This CDR3 is built from 14 residues. Trimming cost V 5 bases and J 3 bases; bases outside gene matches: 4. The CDR3 nucleotides read TGTGCCAGCAGCAAAGGGGACAGTGGAAACACCATATATTTT. It yields the protein CASSKGDSGNTIYF. The variable domain in full, completed from reference TRBV7-9 and TRBJ1-3, reads DTGVSQNPRHKITKRGQNVTFRCDPISEHNRLYWYRQTLGQGPEFLTYFQNEAQLEKSRLLSDRFSAERPKGSFSTLEIQRTEQGDSAMYLCASSKGDSGNTIYFGEGSWLTVV.

The rearrangement uses TRBV28 and TRBJ2-5; D ambiguous. Trimming removed 5 bases from V and 7 bases from J, with 17 bases in between. The CDR3 totals 14 residues. Germline assignment: CDR1 MDHEN and CDR2 SYDVKM. Here the CDR3 DNA reads TGTGCCAGCAGTGGCGCGGAGCCTGGGCGGACCCAGTACTTC. This encodes CASSGAEPGRTQYF. Full variable domain (outside the CDR3, taken from reference TRBV28 and TRBJ2-5): DVKVTQSSRYLVKRTGEKVFLECVQDMDHENMFWYRQDPGLGLRLIYFSYDVKMKEKGDIPEGYSVSREKKERFSLILESASTNQTSMYLCASSGAEPGRTQYFGPGTRLLVL.

The rearrangement links TRBV6-1 to TRBJ1-3; D might be TRBD1 (5 bases). CDR1 MNHNS and CDR2 SASEGT come from the germline V gene. Trimming took off 3 bases at V and 0 bases at J, with 9 bases between the two ends. The CDR3 extends over 15 amino acids. CDR3: CASSENRFSGNTIYF. CDR3 DNA: TGTGCCAGCAGTGAGAACAGGTTCTCTGGAAACACCATATATTTT.

This clone was found many times. V usage is TRBV6-1 and J usage is TRBJ1-2; D may be TRBD1 (5 bases). Trimming removed 4 bases at V and 8 bases at J, with 20 bases between. The CDR3 is 15 amino acids. Per germline, CDR1 MNHNS and CDR2 SASEGT. CDR3 nucleotide sequence: TGTGCCAGCAGTGCAACGGACACACCCCAAGACGGCTACACCTTC. It translates to CASSATDTPQDGYTF.

In this sample, this clone turned up once. This sequence joins TRBV4-1 and TRBJ2-3, with 10 bases aligning to TRBD2. This CDR3 contains 17 residues. V gave up 0 bases and J gave up 3 bases; unmatched junction bases: 6. The germline CDR1 and CDR2 sequences are MGHRA and YSYEKL. The CDR3 reads CASSQDPSGSLTDTQYF. In DNA, the CDR3 is TGCGCCAGCAGCCAAGATCCTAGCGGGAGTTTAACAGATACGCAGTATTTT.

The rearrangement uses TRBV7-8 and TRBJ1-5, with unresolved D. Trimming took 1 base from V and 0 from J, leaving 7 bases between them. The CDR3 sequence is 15 residues long. The germline CDR1 and CDR2 sequences are SGHVS and FQNEAQ. DNA for the CDR3: TGTGCCAGCAGCTTAGGGGGTTCTAGCAATCAGCCCCAGCATTTT. Translating gives CASSLGGSSNQPQHF.

The CDR3 protein is CSVEDSGHEDNEQFF. CDR3 DNA sequence: TGCAGCGTTGAAGACTCGGGACATGAAGACAATGAGCAGTTCTTC. V gene TRBV29-1 combines with J gene TRBJ2-1; a weak D match, TRBD1 (6 bases). V was clipped by 0 bases and J by 5 bases, with 14 bases between them. This CDR3 region has 15 residues. The germline V gene has CDR1 SQVTM and CDR2 ANQGSEA.

This clone is large (0.1 to 1%). This chain joins TRBV14 and TRBJ2-1; D is undetermined. Germline CDR1 and CDR2: SGHDN and FVKESK. The CDR3 is 12 residues long. Between the trimmed V and J ends, which lost 0 bases and 8 bases, there was a span of 5 bases. CDR3 loop: CASSQDGHEQFF. The CDR3 DNA reads TGTGCCAGCAGCCAAGATGGACATGAGCAGTTCTTC.

The rearrangement links TRBV7-8 to TRBJ1-3; D is unresolved. This CDR3 is built from 12 residues. Germline-derived CDR1 and CDR2 are SGHVS and FQNEAQ. Trimming took off 0 bases at V and 4 bases at J, with 1 base between the two ends. Here the CDR3 DNA reads TGTGCCAGCAGCTTAGCGGGAAACACCATATATTTT. Protein sequence: CASSLAGNTIYF.

This clone was seen only once. A much larger clone lies a single base off, so this may be a read error. The chain combines TRBV11-2 with TRBJ2-7, with D tentatively TRBD1 (6 bases). Per germline, CDR1 SGHAT and CDR2 FQNNGV. V shed 7 bases and J shed 2 bases, with 12 bases lying between them. The CDR3 length is 13 residues. The CDR3 DNA sequence: TGTGCCAGCAACCCCGGACAGACCTACGAGCAGTACTTC. Protein sequence: CASNPGQTYEQYF.

The chain recombines TRBV27 with TRBJ2-3, with D hard to call. CDR1 is MNHEY and CDR2 is SMNVEV in the germline V gene (reference sequence). This CDR3 is built from 16 residues. V was clipped by 1 base and J by 0 bases, with 11 bases between them. CDR3 sequence: CASSLFRRPSTDTQYF. The CDR3 DNA follows: TGTGCCAGCAGTTTATTTCGACGCCCTAGCACAGATACGCAGTATTTT.

There are many counts of this clone. The rearrangement uses TRBV2 and TRBJ2-1; D gene ambiguous. The CDR3 contains 13 residues. The germline CDR1 and CDR2 sequences are SNHLY and FYNNEI. V lost 5 bases and J 5 bases, leaving 10 bases between the germline ends. CDR3 region: CASSLGTHNEQFF. The CDR3 DNA is TGTGCCAGCAGTTTAGGAACCCACAATGAGCAGTTCTTC.

This clone appeared once. J is TRBJ2-3 and V is TRBV7-9; TRBD2 aligns across 8 bases. Germline CDR1 and CDR2: SEHNR and FQNEAQ (reference sequence). Trimming took 4 bases from V and 1 from J; bases not matched to a gene: 4. This CDR3 region has 15 residues. The CDR3: CASSSPGGGTDTQYF. CDR3 nucleotide sequence: TGTGCCAGCAGCTCCCCCGGGGGGGGCACAGATACGCAGTATTTT.

The rearrangement uses TRBV5-5 and TRBJ2-1, with D tentatively TRBD1 (6 bases). V gave up 2 bases and J gave up 6 bases, with 15 bases separating them. Germline lookup yields CDR1 SGHKS and CDR2 YYEKEE (reference sequence). The CDR3 is 15 residues long. This CDR3 reads CASSLGGFVGNEQFF. CDR3 nucleotides: TGTGCCAGCAGCTTAGGGGGTTTTGTGGGCAATGAGCAGTTCTTC.

This clone was counted a few times. This chain uses TRBV7-2 with TRBJ2-5; 9 positions agree with TRBD1. The germline CDR1 and CDR2 sequences are SGHTA and FQGNSA. This CDR3 region has 15 residues. Trimming at V came to 0 bases and at J to 4 bases, leaving 3 bases not matched to a gene. The CDR3 DNA reads TGTGCCAGCAGCTTAGCCGACAGGGGGGGAGAGACCCAGTACTTC. This encodes CASSLADRGGETQYF.

V gene TRBV28 combines with J gene TRBJ2-7; possibly TRBD2 for D (6 bases). CDR1 MDHEN and CDR2 SYDVKM come from the germline V gene. V lost 6 bases, J lost 5 bases, and 14 bases lay in between. The CDR3 loop spans 13 amino acids. Here the CDR3 reads CASRRGAANEQYF. The CDR3 bases are TGTGCCAGCAGGCGGGGCGCGGCGAACGAGCAGTACTTC.

The chain couples TRBV11-2 to TRBJ1-5; D uncertain. CDR3 size: 13 residues. In germline, CDR1 is SGHAT, CDR2 FQNNGV. Trimming pared 0 bases from V and 3 bases from J, leaving 3 bases between. CDR3: CASSLESNQPQHF. The CDR3 DNA reads as TGTGCCAGCAGCTTAGAATCCAATCAGCCCCAGCATTTT.

This clone is deemed medium-sized. The chain employs TRBV11-3 and TRBJ2-2; D might be TRBD2 (6 bases). In germline, CDR1 is SGHNT, CDR2 YENEEA. The V gene lost 6 bases and the J gene lost 3 bases, with 11 bases spanning the gap. CDR3 size: 14 residues. CDR3 in DNA: TGTGCCAGCAGGCCCGGAGGGGACACCGGGGAGCTGTTTTTT. The encoded protein is CASRPGGDTGELFF.

CDR3 nucleotide sequence: TGTGCCAGCAGCTTGTGGACAGGGGGATACGAGCAGTACTTC. Amino acids: CASSLWTGGYEQYF. The chain combines TRBV5-5 with TRBJ2-7; 10 nucleotides match TRBD1. The CDR3 runs 14 residues. The J segment lost 4 bases and the V segment lost 1 base, leaving 2 bases of the junction unmatched. Germline lookup yields CDR1 SGHKS and CDR2 YYEKEE (reference sequence).

The V and J genes are TRBV18 and TRBJ1-5; D call uncertain. From germline, CDR1 is KGHSH and CDR2 LQKENI. The CDR3 loop spans 14 amino acids. V was pared by 3 bases and J by 5 bases, with 11 bases between. CDR3 sequence reads: CASSPGSDDQPQHF. In DNA form, the CDR3 reads TGTGCCAGCTCACCCGGATCGGATGATCAGCCCCAGCATTTT.

The V and J genes are TRBV15 and TRBJ2-1, with D tentatively TRBD1 (5 bases). CDR3 size: 12 residues. Germline assignment: CDR1 LNHNV and CDR2 YYDKDF (reference sequence). V was shortened by 8 bases and J by 4 bases, with 9 bases between the two germline ends. The CDR3 region is CATRDRYNEQFF. The CDR3 nucleotides are TGTGCCACCCGCGACAGATACAATGAGCAGTTCTTC. Supplemented by reference TRBV15 and TRBJ2-1, the full variable domain reads DAMVIQNPRYQVTQFGKPVTLSCSQTLNHNVMYWYQQKSSQAPKLLFHYYDKDFNNEADTPDNFQSRRPNTSFCFLDIRSPGLGDTAMYLCATRDRYNEQFFGPGTRLTVL.

This clone was detected once. This sequence joins TRBV4-1 and TRBJ1-2, with D uncertain. Germline CDR1 reads MGHRA; CDR2 reads YSYEKL. V gave up 4 bases and J gave up 4 bases, with 22 bases separating them. The CDR3 covers 17 residues. Here the CDR3 DNA reads TGCGCCAGCAGCCGTATTGACCAGAACCGAAAGACCTATGGCTACACCTTC. Its protein is CASSRIDQNRKTYGYTF.

The chain carries TRBV18 and TRBJ2-6, with D perhaps matching TRBD2 (6 bases). V lost 2 bases to trimming and J lost 0 bases, with 14 bases between them. Looked up from germline, CDR1 is KGHSH and CDR2 is LQKENI. This CDR3 is 18 amino acids long. CDR3 loop: CASSPGGIRFSGANVLTF. The CDR3 nucleotides read TGTGCCAGCTCACCAGGGGGGATTCGATTCTCTGGGGCCAACGTCCTGACTTTC.

The chain is built from TRBV7-2 and TRBJ2-3; no clear D gene. With 3 bases removed from V and 4 bases from J, the gap between germline ends came to 8 bases. Germline CDR1 is SGHTA and CDR2 is FQGNSA. This CDR3 comprises 13 residues. CDR3 protein: CASSFGWADTQYF. Here the CDR3 DNA reads TGTGCCAGCAGCTTCGGTTGGGCAGATACGCAGTATTTT.

The chain combines TRBV7-9 with TRBJ2-1; 7 bases align to TRBD1. Unmatched junction bases numbered 8, after V lost 1 base and J lost 8 bases. Germline V lookup: CDR1 SEHNR, CDR2 FQNEAQ (reference sequence). The CDR3 totals 15 residues. The CDR3 loop is CASSLGLTGLDEQFF. The CDR3 DNA is TGTGCCAGCAGCTTAGGGTTGACAGGGTTGGATGAGCAGTTCTTC.

This clone has just a few counts. The chain joins TRBV6-5 to TRBJ1-1; D remains ambiguous. This CDR3 is built from 13 residues. Germline assignment: CDR1 MNHEY and CDR2 SVGAGI. Trimming cost V 0 bases and J 3 bases, with 5 bases left between them. The CDR3, as DNA: TGTGCCAGCAGTTACTCAGATGACACTGAAGCTTTCTTT. Encoded protein: CASSYSDDTEAFF.

The rearrangement links TRBV27 to TRBJ1-1; TRBD1 is a possible D gene (5 bases). This CDR3 is 15 amino acids long. V lost 9 bases and J lost 3, with 20 bases in between. Germline values: CDR1 MNHEY, CDR2 SMNVEV (reference sequence). The CDR3: CASRLQGFRDTEAFF. In nucleotides, the CDR3 is TGTGCCAGTAGGCTCCAGGGCTTCAGGGACACTGAAGCTTTCTTT.